The source of this TCR beta chain is a study of blood T cells in healthy people across ages. Study outcomes and limitations: Donor CMV status was unknown, possibly confounding expanded clonotype changes. Unsorted PBMCs ruled out conclusive naive versus antigen-experienced comparison.

The second PCR ran about 6 to 12 cycles with a sample-barcoded 5' primer and J-beta primers. TCRdb re-called the 5' RACE reads with MiXCR, one entry per CDR3 protein. The data hold approximately 830,000 distinct CDR3 sequences, with around two thirds observed a single time. As to this clonotype: Its antigen is unknown.

The CDR3 is made up of 16 amino acids. V gave up 0 bases and J gave up 7 bases, with 13 bases separating them. CDR1 is LGHNA, CDR2 YSLEER, per germline. The individuals who served as donors were healthy Caucasians living in Russia, aged roughly 6 to 90. In each sample, at least 7 million PBMCs were isolated. Material: blood. The chain links TRBV4-3 to TRBJ1-6; TRBD1 might be the D (6 bases). The sequence derives from a man under 40 in good health. CDR3 sequence: CASSQEGGLSNSPLHF. The CDR3 nucleotides read TGCGCCAGCAGCCAAGAAGGGGGGCTCAGCAATTCACCCCTCCACTTT.